This T cell receptor (beta chain) originates from a study of blood T cell repertoires in COVID-19. Generated by immunoSEQ multiplex PCR, the TCRdb table keeps only in-frame clones and is missing some. Of approximately 210,000 clones in the sample, around nine tenths were seen once. The CDR3 runs 15 residues. V lost 2 bases and J lost 0, with 9 bases in between. CDR1 and CDR2 (germline): SGHKS, YYEKEE (reference sequence). This TCR came from a woman aged 40 to 49 with acute or convalescent COVID-19. Sequenced sample: peripheral blood. This chain connects TRBV5-5 to TRBJ1-3, with D possibly being TRBD1 (6 bases). CDR3: CASSLGGSSGNTIYF. The CDR3 DNA reads TGTGCCAGCAGCTTAGGGGGATCCTCTGGAAACACCATATATTTT.